One sample yielded the 20 T cell receptor beta chains listed below, sequenced in a study of Ad26.COV2.S vaccination and SARS-CoV-2 variants. Measured with immunoSEQ multiplex PCR; TCRdb has only the in-frame clones, and not every one. The sample contains 240,000 or so clones, around 89% of which appear only once. Noted treatment: around 19 received Ad26.COV2.S at low or high dose, single or two shots; about 5 received placebo; per-sample allocation not given. Following the first vaccine or placebo injection, samples were taken on day 63. The source material was peripheral blood, sampled in a trial of Ad26.COV2.S vaccine versus placebo. These receptors came from a person between 18 and 65 years old who received the Ad26.COV2.S COVID-19 vaccine or a placebo.

The V and J genes are TRBV12-3 or TRBV12-4 and TRBJ1-3, with no clear D. The CDR3 spans 13 residues. V lost 3 bases and J lost 4, with 7 bases in between. This CDR3 is CASSFTAGNTIYF. Written as DNA, the CDR3 is TGTGCCAGCAGTTTTACAGCAGGAAACACCATATATTTT.

This clone was observed a handful of times. The chain uses TRBV30 and TRBJ1-2, with D unresolved. V lost 2 bases to trimming and J lost 0 bases, with 10 bases between them. This CDR3 spans 14 amino acids. Germline CDR1 GTSNPN, CDR2 SVGIG (reference sequence). CDR3 in amino acids: CAWSKLLTNYGYTF. The DNA of the CDR3 is TGTGCCTGGAGTAAGCTTCTAACTAACTATGGCTACACCTTC.

The CDR3 reads CASSQVWQGGTDEQYF. The CDR3, as DNA: TGCGCCAGCAGCCAAGTGTGGCAGGGGGGGACGGACGAGCAGTACTTC. The chain has TRBV4-1 and TRBJ2-7, with D perhaps being TRBD1 or TRBD2 (7 bases each). The CDR3 totals 16 residues. V was clipped by 1 base and J by 5 bases, with 18 bases between them. In germline, CDR1 is MGHRA, CDR2 YSYEKL.

The rearrangement links TRBV2 to TRBJ2-7; D is possibly TRBD1 or TRBD2 (5 bases each). Per germline, CDR1 SNHLY and CDR2 FYNNEI. The CDR3 runs to 18 residues. Deletions cut 4 bases from V and 0 bases from J, with 22 bases between. CDR3 sequence: CASSGEAGGTKSSYEQYF. The CDR3 region has the DNA TGTGCCAGCAGTGGCGAAGCTGGGGGAACCAAAAGCTCCTACGAGCAGTACTTC.

The chain recombines TRBV11-3 with TRBJ2-7, with D possibly being TRBD1 (5 bases). V lost 3 bases and J 3 bases, leaving 9 bases between the germline ends. This CDR3 has 13 residues. Per germline, CDR1 SGHNT and CDR2 YENEEA. CDR3 nucleotides: TGTGCCAGCAGCTTGACAGCGAACTACGAGCAGTACTTC. This gives the protein CASSLTANYEQYF.

This chain uses TRBV3-1 (or the pseudogene TRBV3-2) with TRBJ2-3; 9 nucleotides match TRBD1. This CDR3 spans 18 amino acids. V was pared by 3 bases and J by 5 bases, with 15 bases of the junction left unmatched. Germline V gene sequence: CDR1 LGHDT, CDR2 YNNKEL (reference sequence). CDR3 sequence (DNA): TGTGCCAGCAGCCAGAACAGGGGGCTCGGTTCCCACAGAGATACGCAGTATTTT. Its translation: CASSQNRGLGSHRDTQYF.

J is TRBJ2-7 and V is TRBV10-1; tentatively, D is TRBD1 or TRBD2 (5 bases each). Germline V gene data show CDR1 as WNHNN and CDR2 as SYGVQD (reference sequence). The CDR3 length is 14 residues. V lost 7 bases, J lost 4 bases, and 17 bases lay in between. CDR3 region: CASNRRDGEYEQYF. DNA of the CDR3: TGCGCCAGCAACAGACGGGACGGGGAGTACGAGCAGTACTTC.

This clone was detected a few times. The V and J genes are TRBV6-2 or TRBV6-3 and TRBJ1-1; TRBD1 agrees at 7 bases. The CDR3 runs 16 residues. CDR1 is MNHEY, CDR2 SVGEGT, per germline. Trimming took 5 bases from V and 1 from J; bases not matched to a gene: 10. The CDR3 coding sequence is TGTGCCAGCAGTCGACAGGGAGTCCAAGGGAACACTGAAGCTTTCTTT. Protein: CASSRQGVQGNTEAFF.

The gene calls are TRBV5-1 and TRBJ2-5; perhaps TRBD2 as D (5 bases). The CDR3 consists of 15 residues. In germline, CDR1 is SGHRS, CDR2 YFSETQ. V lost 4 bases to trimming and J lost 10 bases, with 23 bases between them. Here the CDR3 reads CASSPGLKGPSNQYF. The DNA for the CDR3 is TGCGCCAGCAGCCCCGGACTCAAAGGGCCTTCAAACCAGTACTTC.

The chain uses TRBV5-6 and TRBJ1-1; 12 bases are a match to TRBD1. The trim removed 4 bases at V and 4 bases at J, leaving 11 bases unmatched. Germline CDR1 SGHDT, CDR2 YYEEEE. This CDR3 region has 17 residues. CDR3 in DNA: TGTGCCAGCAGCCGGGGACAGGGGGCTTTCTCTGTCACTGAAGCTTTCTTT. Its protein product is CASSRGQGAFSVTEAFF.

This clone has a handful of counts. This chain joins TRBV6-5 and TRBJ1-2; D remains ambiguous. The CDR3 runs to 14 residues. Trimming removed 5 bases at V and 7 bases at J, with 17 bases between. CDR1 and CDR2 (germline): MNHEY, SVGAGI. CDR3 amino acids: CASSIDTASIGYTF. The DNA for the CDR3 is TGTGCCAGCAGTATAGACACGGCATCAATTGGCTACACCTTC.

This chain joins TRBV19 and TRBJ1-5; no definite D call. CDR1 and CDR2 (germline): LNHDA, SQIVND (reference sequence). CDR3 length: 16 amino acids. V lost 1 base and J lost 1, with 11 bases in between. The CDR3, as DNA: TGTGCCAGTAGTATAGGGGCAGGACGGAGCAATCAGCCCCAGCATTTT. This gives the protein CASSIGAGRSNQPQHF.

The chain links TRBV7-5 to TRBJ1-5. TRBV7-5 is a pseudogene. The CDR3 is 17 residues long. CDR3 in DNA: TGTGCCAGAAGCTTAGGGGATTGGGGTAGCGTATGTCAGCCCCAGCATTTT. It yields the protein CARSLGDWGSVCQPQHF.

The V and J genes are TRBV7-9 and TRBJ1-5; tentatively, D is TRBD1 (6 bases). The CDR3 runs to 18 residues. Trimming left V 4 bases short and J 0 bases short, with 19 bases between. Germline V gene data show CDR1 as SEHNR and CDR2 as FQNEAQ (reference sequence). CDR3 loop: CASSSTSGTFYSNQPQHF. The CDR3 region has the DNA TGTGCCAGCAGCTCAACCTCCGGGACATTTTATAGCAATCAGCCCCAGCATTTT.

This clone was detected a few times. This sequence joins TRBV7-9 and TRBJ2-1; TRBD2 agrees at 13 bases. Per germline, CDR1 SEHNR and CDR2 FQNEAQ (reference sequence). The CDR3 is 15 amino acids. Germline trimming cut 5 bases from V and 9 bases from J; bases unmatched to any gene: 7. The CDR3 region is CASSHRTSGRFEQFF. The DNA of the CDR3 is TGTGCCAGCAGCCACCGGACTAGCGGGAGATTTGAGCAGTTCTTC.

The rearrangement uses TRBV6-5 and TRBJ1-1; D is unresolved. The germline CDR1 and CDR2 sequences are MNHEY and SVGAGI. This CDR3 contains 14 residues. Between the trimmed V and J ends, which lost 6 bases and 0 bases, there was a span of 11 bases. CDR3 DNA sequence: TGTGCCAGCAGCTTCTTAATGATGAACACTGAAGCTTTCTTT. Its protein is CASSFLMMNTEAFF.

The chain has TRBV10-3 and TRBJ2-3; TRBD2 matches at 10 bases. The trim removed 4 bases at V and 2 bases at J, leaving 3 bases unmatched. Germline CDR1 reads ENHRY; CDR2 reads SYGVKD. This CDR3 spans 15 amino acids. The DNA of the CDR3 is TGTGCCATCAGTGTAGCGGGAGGACTCACAGATACGCAGTATTTT. Residues: CAISVAGGLTDTQYF.

V and J are TRBV15 and TRBJ2-4; D is undetermined. The CDR3 runs 15 residues. The germline V gene encodes CDR1 LNHNV and CDR2 YYDKDF (reference sequence). V was clipped by 0 bases and J by 6 bases, with 12 bases between them. Written as DNA, the CDR3 is TGTGCCACCAGCAGAGATGCGCAGACCGGAAACATTCAGTACTTC. Its protein is CATSRDAQTGNIQYF.

The V call is TRBV2, the J call TRBJ2-7, with D perhaps matching TRBD1 (6 bases). The CDR3 extends over 16 amino acids. V was trimmed by 2 bases and J by 6 bases, leaving 20 bases between them. The germline V gene has CDR1 SNHLY and CDR2 FYNNEI. In nucleotides, the CDR3 is TGTGCCAGCAGTGAATGGAGCAGGCAGGGGCAGGTCGAGCAGTACTTC. Its translation: CASSEWSRQGQVEQYF.

The V call is TRBV5-1, the J call TRBJ2-5; D is unresolved. Germline V gene sequence: CDR1 SGHRS, CDR2 YFSETQ. V shed 0 bases and J shed 3 bases, with 9 bases lying between them. The CDR3 is 14 amino acids. The CDR3 protein is CASSLGGREETQYF. In nucleotides, the CDR3 is TGCGCCAGCAGCTTGGGTGGGCGAGAAGAGACCCAGTACTTC.